The clone carrying this T cell receptor beta chain came up once. Its specificity is not known. The sample belongs to a study of Ad26.COV2.S vaccination and SARS-CoV-2 variants. Study information: A participant enrolled in the COV1001 Ad26.COV2.S trial arm provided the sample. Recipients of Ad26.COV2.S got it intramuscularly, once or twice 56 days apart. Overall study results and limits: Reportedly, after vaccination the spike-specific CD8+ and CD4+ T cell responses displayed substantial breadth. Participants given vaccine showed non-spike TCR breadth similar to that of placebo recipients.

V dropped 4 bases and J dropped 5 bases, with 3 bases sitting between them. The germline V gene encodes CDR1 SNHLY and CDR2 FYNNEI. This CDR3 is 10 amino acids long. Sequencing used immunoSEQ multiplex PCR; TCRdb keeps in-frame clones, though not all of them. The repertoire holds 410,000 or so clones, around 90% seen once, with 12% in the top ten. Indicated treatment: around 19 received Ad26.COV2.S at low or high dose, single or two shots; five or six received placebo; per-sample allocation not given. Sampling happened 63 days after the first vaccine or placebo injection. V usage is TRBV2 and J usage is TRBJ2-7; the D is unclear. The sequencing used peripheral blood, collected in a trial of Ad26.COV2.S vaccine versus placebo. The origin of this receptor is a person aged 18-65 years who received the Ad26.COV2.S COVID-19 vaccine or a placebo. CDR3 protein: CASSVNEQYF. CDR3 nucleotides: TGTGCCAGCAGTGTAAACGAGCAGTACTTC.